The 6 T cell receptor beta chains reported below all come from one sample, sequenced in a study of cytomegalovirus exposure and HLA in healthy donors (dated by TCRdb to about 2017). Library method: the immunoSEQ multiplex PCR assay. The multiplex PCR relied on a mix of 60 forward primers for TCR Vbeta segments and 13 reverse primers for TCR Jbeta segments. Drawn from immuneACCESS, this table holds only the in-frame rearrangements with V and J called that TCRdb kept. Clones are partly lost; checked studies trace under half to an unresolved V gene and leave the rest unexplained. This sample's clone table shows more than 90,000 clones. Of the sample, around 3.5% falls within the top ten clones. Sequenced input: PBMCs. The receptor set was obtained from a man between 25 and 39 years old in good health and CMV-seronegative.

Details on this clone: Other DNA sequences in this specimen translate into the identical CDR3. The gene calls are TRBV4-1 and TRBJ2-7; 8 bases agree with TRBD1. The CDR3 totals 16 residues. Trimming cost V 5 bases and J 6 bases; bases outside gene matches: 15. Germline lookup yields CDR1 MGHRA and CDR2 YSYEKL. This CDR3 reads CASSSPGRGQGGEQYF. As DNA, the CDR3 is TGCGCCAGCAGCTCTCCCGGCAGGGGGCAGGGAGGCGAGCAGTACTTC.

The V and J genes are TRBV7-2 and TRBJ2-1, with D perhaps TRBD2 (6 bases). Germline V gives CDR1 SGHTA, CDR2 FQGNSA. The V end lost 2 bases, the J end lost 2 bases, and 13 bases lay between the germline ends. The CDR3 sequence is 16 residues long. Here the CDR3 reads CASSLRWGDPYNEQFF. The CDR3 bases are TGTGCCAGCAGCTTACGATGGGGGGACCCCTACAATGAGCAGTTCTTC.

The V call is TRBV7-7, the J call TRBJ2-1; the match to TRBD2 covers 13 bases. V was pared by 1 base and J by 8 bases, with 14 bases of the junction left unmatched. Germline CDR1 reads SSHAT; CDR2 reads FNYEAQ (reference sequence). The CDR3 is made up of 19 amino acids. The CDR3 is CASSLESRGLAGVTDEQFF. In DNA form, the CDR3 reads TGTGCCAGCAGCTTAGAGTCGCGTGGACTAGCGGGGGTGACGGATGAGCAGTTCTTC.

The rearrangement uses TRBV11-2 and TRBJ1-2; 9 positions match TRBD1. The CDR3 runs to 14 residues. The V gene end was trimmed by 6 bases and the J gene end by 7 bases; junction bases not matched to a gene: 9. In germline, CDR1 is SGHAT, CDR2 FQNNGV. Here the CDR3 DNA reads TGTGCCAGCAGTCTTTTTACAGGGGGCCTTGGCTACACCTTC. Protein product: CASSLFTGGLGYTF.

The chain couples TRBV5-1 to TRBJ2-6; no definite D call. This CDR3 region has 16 residues. V was clipped by 0 bases and J by 0 bases, with 7 bases between them. CDR1 and CDR2 (germline): SGHRS, YFSETQ. The CDR3 protein is CASSLVPSSGANVLTF. The CDR3 region has the DNA TGCGCCAGCAGCTTGGTTCCTAGCTCTGGGGCCAACGTCCTGACTTTC.

The rearrangement uses TRBV5-4 and TRBJ2-5; D is possibly TRBD2 (6 bases). The closer fit of TRBJ2-7 to the DNA end suggests the J call may be wrong. The CDR3 sequence is 13 residues long. Germline assignment: CDR1 SGHNT and CDR2 YYREEE (reference sequence). The CDR3 nucleotides read TGTGCCAGCAGCTCGGGACTCTCCTACGAGCAGTACTTC. Protein: CASSSGLSYEQYF.